This T cell receptor beta chain was identified in a study of identical twins. This clonotype was recorded at least ten times. What it binds is unknown. All of the donors were Caucasians in good health. Study-wide results and caveats: Excess twin sharing in beta out-of-frame sequences was weaker. Out-of-frame alpha sequences common to twins exhibited a surplus of low generation probability. In zero-insertion analyses, partial confounding could arise from invariant MAIT and iNKT cells.

One entry per CDR3 protein, called by TCRdb with MiXCR from the 5' RACE reads. Here the sample spans about 720,000 distinct CDR3 sequences, under 9% being singletons. The CDR3 consists of 17 residues. Germline values: CDR1 LGHNA, CDR2 YSLEER. Between the trimmed V and J ends, which lost 4 bases and 0 bases, there was a span of 16 bases. These data were likewise used in another study, on yellow fever vaccine responses in identical twins.

This clonotype originated in a woman between 18 and 29 years old in good health. The sample was PBMCs. The chain uses TRBV4-3 and TRBJ2-1, with D uncertain. The CDR3 loop is CASSPGAASDSYNEQFF. As DNA, the CDR3 is TGCGCCAGCAGCCCCGGCGCGGCCAGCGACTCCTACAATGAGCAGTTCTTC.